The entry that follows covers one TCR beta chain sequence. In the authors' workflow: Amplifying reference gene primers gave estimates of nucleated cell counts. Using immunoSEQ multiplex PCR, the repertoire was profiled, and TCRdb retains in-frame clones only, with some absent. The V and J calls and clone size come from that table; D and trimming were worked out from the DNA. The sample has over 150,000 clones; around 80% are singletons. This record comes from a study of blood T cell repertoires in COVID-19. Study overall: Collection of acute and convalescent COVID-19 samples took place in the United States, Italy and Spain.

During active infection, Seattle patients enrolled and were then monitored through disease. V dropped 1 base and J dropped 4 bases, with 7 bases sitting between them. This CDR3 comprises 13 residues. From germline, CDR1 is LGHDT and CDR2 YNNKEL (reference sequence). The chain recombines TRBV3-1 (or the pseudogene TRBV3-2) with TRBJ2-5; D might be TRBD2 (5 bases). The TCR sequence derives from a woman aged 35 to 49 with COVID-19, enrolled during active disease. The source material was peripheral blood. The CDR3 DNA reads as TGTGCCAGCAGCCAAGCCCGGGGAGAGACCCAGTACTTC. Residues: CASSQARGETQYF.